Listed here is a single TCR beta chain. The treatment is: roughly 20 received Ad26.COV2.S at low or high dose, single or two shots; 5 received placebo; per-sample allocation not given. Day 63 after the first injection of vaccine or placebo was the sampling time. These data are taken from a study of Ad26.COV2.S vaccination and SARS-CoV-2 variants. TCRdb's copy holds only in-frame clones and misses some; the assay was immunoSEQ multiplex PCR. Of 430,000 or so clones listed, roughly 90% are singletons. The sequencing used peripheral blood, collected in a trial of Ad26.COV2.S vaccine versus placebo. This TCR derives from a person aged 18-65 years who received the Ad26.COV2.S COVID-19 vaccine or a placebo.

CDR3 sequence reads: CASSFPGTSPQPQHF. CDR3 in DNA: TGTGCCAGCAGCTTTCCCGGAACGAGCCCTCAGCCCCAGCATTTT. This chain connects TRBV7-9 to TRBJ1-5; unclear D gene. Trimming pared 3 bases from V and 6 bases from J, leaving 15 bases between. Per germline, CDR1 SEHNR and CDR2 FQNEAQ (reference sequence). This CDR3 has 15 residues.